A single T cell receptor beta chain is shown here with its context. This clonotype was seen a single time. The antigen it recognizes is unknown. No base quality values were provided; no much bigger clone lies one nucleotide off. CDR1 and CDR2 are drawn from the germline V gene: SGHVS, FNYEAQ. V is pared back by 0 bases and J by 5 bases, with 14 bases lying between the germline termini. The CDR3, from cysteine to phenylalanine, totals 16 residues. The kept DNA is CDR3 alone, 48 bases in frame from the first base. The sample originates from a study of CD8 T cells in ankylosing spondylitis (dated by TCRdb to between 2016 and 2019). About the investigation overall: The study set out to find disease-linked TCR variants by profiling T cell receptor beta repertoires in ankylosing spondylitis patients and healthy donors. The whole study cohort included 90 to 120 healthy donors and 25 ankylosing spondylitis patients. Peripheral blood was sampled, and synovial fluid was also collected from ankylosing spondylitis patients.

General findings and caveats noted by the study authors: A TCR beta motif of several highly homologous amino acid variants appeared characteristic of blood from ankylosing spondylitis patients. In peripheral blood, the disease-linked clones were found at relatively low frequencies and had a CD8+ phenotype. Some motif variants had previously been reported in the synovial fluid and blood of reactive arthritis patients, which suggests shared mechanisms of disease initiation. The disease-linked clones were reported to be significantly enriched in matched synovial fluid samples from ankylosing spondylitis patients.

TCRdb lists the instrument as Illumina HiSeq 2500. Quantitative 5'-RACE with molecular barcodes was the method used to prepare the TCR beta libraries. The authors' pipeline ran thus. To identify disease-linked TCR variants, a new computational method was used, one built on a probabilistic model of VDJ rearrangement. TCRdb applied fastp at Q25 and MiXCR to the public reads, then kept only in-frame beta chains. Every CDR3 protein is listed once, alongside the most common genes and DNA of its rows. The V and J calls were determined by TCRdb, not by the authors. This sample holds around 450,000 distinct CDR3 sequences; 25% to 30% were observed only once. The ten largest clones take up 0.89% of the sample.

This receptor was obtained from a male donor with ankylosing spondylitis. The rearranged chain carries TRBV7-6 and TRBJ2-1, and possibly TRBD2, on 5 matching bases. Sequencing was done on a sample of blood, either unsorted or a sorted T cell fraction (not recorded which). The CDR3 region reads CASSLAGPSHDNEQFF. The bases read TGTGCCAGCAGCTTAGCAGGGCCTAGCCATGACAATGAGCAGTTCTTC.